A selection of T cell receptor beta chains follows, all from one sample in a study of blood T cell repertoires in COVID-19. Here immunoSEQ multiplex PCR was the method, and the copy in TCRdb shows in-frame clones only, minus some. The repertoire holds about 240,000 clones, with 86% as singletons. Sequencing was done on a sample of peripheral blood. The receptor set was obtained from a man between 60 and 75 years old with acute or convalescent COVID-19. The CDR3 runs from the conserved cysteine through the conserved F or W.

v_gene | CDR3aa
TRBV4-3 | CASSQGDRGWTEAFF
TRBV6-1 | CASSARWDRESYEQYF
TRBV7-2 | CASSTTGTEYNEQFF
TRBV5-3 | CARSPYPRLAGVANEQFF
TRBV12-5 | CASGLGLDTEAFF
TRBV30 | CAWKKGEKFESPLHF
TRBV14 | CASSQAPSRTGFLDTQYF
TRBV15 | CATSRDVRTSGNLQETQYF
TRBV13 | CASSLGGGQLNTEAFF
TRBV28 | CASSLSKTSFRGTQYF
TRBV27 | CASSLVGPTYEQYF
TRBV2 | CASSGIWTASYGYTF
TRBV5-1 | CASSPLVGTSGPGELFF
TRBV29-1 | CSARTSGRLYEQYF
TRBV7-3 | CASSSHLGGAQLTDTQYF
TRBV9 | CASSVMDSLSSYNSPLHF
TRBV28 | CASSLTQGNGQPQHF
TRBV19 | CASSIVLAGVGNEQFF
TRBV27 | CASSLSPSFSYEQYF
TRBV29-1 | CSARDRFYEQYF
TRBV6-2/TRBV6-3 | CASSYSISGRAWETQYF
TRBV5-4 | CASSLRGGLSSGNTIYF
TRBV28 | CASSILQRSYNEQFF
TRBV5-4 | CASSLIGTGEGKLFF
TRBV7-8 | CASSLVSGGEYNSPLHF
TRBV7-9 | CASSSSFETETSYEQYF
TRBV6-2/TRBV6-3 | CASSYGLEIAKNIQYF
TRBV29-1 | CSALTSGSYEYF
TRBV27 | CASSLLATLTDTQYF
TRBV27 | CASSRAGETYEQYF
TRBV24-1 | CATSQGGAGANVLTF
TRBV5-1 | CASSSRSGTSGNEQFF
TRBV3-1/TRBV3-2 | CASSQGDSQETQYF
TRBV4-3 | CASSQWTGGKLFF
TRBV14 | CASSLLGGDTEAFF
TRBV27 | CASSPLASGRTAWTQYF
TRBV11-2 | CASSSPVTGANYGYTF
TRBV15 | CATSRDPPGEQFF
TRBV12-3/TRBV12-4 | CASRSQGGETQYF
TRBV6-5 | CASISASGTNNEQFF
TRBV30 | CAWSPGVAVSSGNTIYF
TRBV27 | CASSSYLPLDSAKNIQYF